The clone carrying this T cell receptor beta chain was detected once. These data come from a study of Ad26.COV2.S vaccination and SARS-CoV-2 variants. Sequenced by immunoSEQ multiplex PCR; TCRdb stores in-frame clones only, minus some. Of roughly 330,000 clones in the sample, 85% to 90% are singletons; the top ten hold about 5%. The treatment is: roughly 19 received Ad26.COV2.S at low or high dose, single or two shots; 5 received placebo; per-sample allocation not given. Day 63 after the first injection of vaccine or placebo was the sampling time. V was cut by 4 bases and J by 5 bases, with 17 bases left in between. CDR1 is MDHEN, CDR2 SYDVKM, per germline. The CDR3 is 15 amino acids.

The chain is built from TRBV28 and TRBJ2-5; a weak D match, TRBD2 (6 bases). This receptor was obtained from a person aged 18-65 years who received the Ad26.COV2.S COVID-19 vaccine or a placebo. Source: peripheral blood, taken in a trial of Ad26.COV2.S vaccine versus placebo. The CDR3 here is CASSSAGTDAETQYF. As DNA, the CDR3 is TGTGCCAGCAGTTCCGCCGGGACTGACGCGGAGACCCAGTACTTC.